What follows are 28 T cell receptor beta chains derived from one specimen sequenced in a study of blood T cell repertoires in COVID-19. The data were produced by immunoSEQ multiplex PCR, yet TCRdb's version contains in-frame clones alone and is incomplete. Of 100,000 or so clones listed, about four fifths were seen once; the top ten hold approximately 10%. The sequenced sample consisted of peripheral blood. These receptors came from a woman in her 70s with acute or convalescent COVID-19.

V usage is TRBV7-2 and J usage is TRBJ2-3; D is possibly TRBD1 (5 bases). Trimming pared 5 bases from V and 9 bases from J, leaving 15 bases between. The CDR3 length is 13 residues. CDR1 and CDR2 from the germline V gene are SGHTA and FQGNSA. This CDR3 reads CASSQGATKTQYF. The CDR3 region has the DNA TGTGCCAGCAGCCAGGGCGCCACAAAAACGCAGTATTTT.

This chain joins TRBV2 and TRBJ2-7; D not certain. The CDR3 consists of 12 residues. Trimming took 4 bases from V and 2 from J, leaving 6 bases between them. Germline V CDR1 and CDR2: SNHLY, FYNNEI. The CDR3 nucleotides read TGTGCCAGCAGTGGGCAGGCCTACGAGCAGTACTTC. This sequence encodes CASSGQAYEQYF.

The V and J genes are TRBV28 and TRBJ2-3; 14 positions agree with TRBD2. CDR1 MDHEN and CDR2 SYDVKM come from the germline V gene. With 6 bases clipped from V and 1 base from J, the junction kept 9 bases outside the gene matches. The CDR3 has 18 amino acids. CDR3 protein: CASRGGLAGGGGTDTQYF. As DNA, the CDR3 is TGTGCCAGCAGGGGAGGACTAGCGGGGGGAGGTGGCACAGATACGCAGTATTTT.

The V and J genes are TRBV11-2 and TRBJ1-5; 8 nucleotides align to TRBD1. V trimming: 5 bases; J trimming: 6 bases; junction bases outside the gene matches: 9. CDR1 is SGHAT and CDR2 is FQNNGV in the germline V gene. This CDR3 comprises 15 residues. The CDR3, as DNA: TGTGCCAGCAGCCTTGACAGGGGCGGTGGTCAGCCCCAGCATTTT. Protein: CASSLDRGGGQPQHF.

The chain employs TRBV4-2 and TRBJ1-4; the match to TRBD1 covers 9 bases. Trimming took 6 bases from V and 5 from J; bases not matched to a gene: 7. CDR3 length: 15 amino acids. Germline CDR1 LGHNA, CDR2 YNFKEQ. In nucleotides, the CDR3 is TGTGCCAGCAGGGACCGACAGGGGGGAAATGAAAAACTGTTTTTT. It specifies CASRDRQGGNEKLFF.

The chain combines TRBV19 with TRBJ1-1; no reliable D call. From germline, CDR1 is LNHDA and CDR2 SQIVND (reference sequence). This CDR3 spans 12 amino acids. V dropped 10 bases and J dropped 7 bases, with 16 bases sitting between them. The CDR3 DNA reads TGTGCCACAAGCGGCAGGCTTGATGAAGCTTTCTTT. It is translated as CATSGRLDEAFF.

The chain joins TRBV9 to TRBJ1-6; no reliable D call. The CDR3 runs to 11 residues. CDR1 SGDLS and CDR2 YYNGEE come from the germline V gene. The ends were cut back, 3 bases at V and 14 bases at J, with 9 bases in the middle. The CDR3 is CASSDNQALHF. DNA of the CDR3: TGTGCCAGCAGCGACAATCAGGCCCTCCACTTT.

The V gene is TRBV28, the J gene TRBJ1-2; D is possibly TRBD1 (5 bases). Germline V lookup: CDR1 MDHEN, CDR2 SYDVKM. The CDR3 sequence is 12 residues long. Trimming shortened V by 7 bases and J by 4 bases, and 10 bases separated the two germline ends. In DNA, the CDR3 is TGTGCCAGCACCCCCGACAGCTATGGCTACACCTTC. Residues: CASTPDSYGYTF.

The chain carries TRBV7-6 and TRBJ1-4; D is unresolved. V lost 1 base to trimming and J lost 5 bases, with 8 bases between them. Germline V gene lookup returns CDR1 SGHVS and CDR2 FNYEAQ. This CDR3 comprises 14 residues. The DNA of the CDR3 is TGTGCCAGCAGCTTAGGGGCCGTAAATGAAAAACTGTTTTTT. Its translation: CASSLGAVNEKLFF. Looking up the rest from reference TRBV7-6 and TRBJ1-4 gives the full variable domain: GAGVSQSPRYKVTKRGQDVALRCDPISGHVSLYWYRQALGQGPEFLTYFNYEAQQDKSGLPNDRFSAERPEGSISTLTIQRTEQRDSAMYRCASSLGAVNEKLFFGSGTQLSVL.

This clone was observed a few times. This chain joins TRBV6-1 and TRBJ1-6; TRBD1 is a possible D gene (5 bases). Germline V gene data show CDR1 as MNHNS and CDR2 as SASEGT. V was cut by 6 bases and J by 6 bases, with 6 bases left in between. This CDR3 comprises 12 residues. The DNA of the CDR3 is TGTGCCAGCAGAGACAGTAATTCACCCCTCCACTTT. It translates to CASRDSNSPLHF.

A single count supports this clone. The gene calls are TRBV6-4 and TRBJ2-3; 12 bases are shared with TRBD1. Germline V gene lookup returns CDR1 MRHNA and CDR2 SNTAGT. Trimming took 6 bases from V and 8 from J; bases not matched to a gene: 6. The CDR3 sequence is 14 residues long. Written as DNA, the CDR3 is TGTGCCAGCAGGCCCACGGGACAGGGGGCTACGCAGTATTTT. Its translation is CASRPTGQGATQYF.

V is TRBV19 and J is TRBJ1-5; D not certain. V was cut by 3 bases and J by 9 bases, with 12 bases left in between. This CDR3 is built from 13 residues. From germline, CDR1 is LNHDA and CDR2 SQIVND (reference sequence). The CDR3 protein is CASSMIREGPQHF. Written as DNA, the CDR3 is TGTGCCAGTAGTATGATCCGGGAGGGGCCCCAGCATTTT. The full variable domain, its missing parts supplied by reference TRBV19 and TRBJ1-5, is DGGITQSPKYLFRKEGQNVTLSCEQNLNHDAMYWYRQDPGQGLRLIYYSQIVNDFQKGDIAEGYSVSREKKESFPLTVTSAQKNPTAFYLCASSMIREGPQHFGDGTRLSIL.

The chain links TRBV19 to TRBJ2-1; D is ambiguous. The CDR3 spans 15 residues. Trimming pared 3 bases from V and 0 bases from J, leaving 9 bases between. Germline values: CDR1 LNHDA, CDR2 SQIVND (reference sequence). This CDR3 is CASSIASPSYNEQFF. As DNA, the CDR3 is TGTGCCAGTAGTATTGCAAGCCCCTCCTACAATGAGCAGTTCTTC.

The sample holds a few counts of this clone. V and J are TRBV4-1 and TRBJ1-2; TRBD1 aligns across 8 bases. Losses at the gene ends were 2 bases for V and 3 bases for J; bases not matched to a gene: 5. The germline V gene encodes CDR1 MGHRA and CDR2 YSYEKL. The length of the CDR3 is 15 residues. CDR3 sequence: CASSQTDRGYYGYTF. In DNA, the CDR3 is TGCGCCAGCAGCCAAACCGACAGGGGCTACTATGGCTACACCTTC.

V usage is TRBV5-1 and J usage is TRBJ2-2, with TRBD1 as a possible D gene (6 bases). Deletions cut 2 bases from V and 1 base from J, with 9 bases between. The CDR3 length is 15 residues. CDR1 SGHRS and CDR2 YFSETQ come from the germline V gene. CDR3 sequence reads: CASSFGTLNTGELFF. The CDR3 DNA is TGCGCCAGCAGCTTTGGGACATTGAACACCGGGGAGCTGTTTTTT.

The chain links TRBV19 to TRBJ2-1; 11 positions agree with TRBD2. Trimming at V came to 3 bases and at J to 7 bases, leaving 5 bases not matched to a gene. From germline, CDR1 is LNHDA and CDR2 SQIVND (reference sequence). The CDR3 contains 15 residues. Here the CDR3 reads CASSIMGLAENEQFF. CDR3 nucleotide sequence: TGTGCCAGTAGTATTATGGGACTAGCGGAGAATGAGCAGTTCTTC.

The gene calls are TRBV5-5 and TRBJ1-2; 7 positions agree with TRBD1. Trimming took 0 bases from V and 3 from J; bases not matched to a gene: 5. The CDR3 extends over 15 amino acids. Germline V gene data show CDR1 as SGHKS and CDR2 as YYEKEE (reference sequence). CDR3 sequence reads: CASSLVGTEHYGYTF. As DNA, the CDR3 is TGTGCCAGCAGCTTGGTGGGGACAGAGCACTATGGCTACACCTTC. Looking up the rest from reference TRBV5-5 and TRBJ1-2 gives the full variable domain: DAGVTQSPTHLIKTRGQQVTLRCSPISGHKSVSWYQQVLGQGPQFIFQYYEKEERGRGNFPDRFSARQFPNYSSELNVNALLLGDSALYLCASSLVGTEHYGYTFGSGTRLTVV.

The gene calls are TRBV2 and TRBJ1-4; 11 bases are a match to TRBD1. J was trimmed by 5 bases and V by 6 bases; bases with no gene match: 2. The germline V gene has CDR1 SNHLY and CDR2 FYNNEI. This CDR3 has 14 amino acids. In DNA, the CDR3 is TGTGCCAGCAGAGGACAGGGGGCGAATGAAAAACTGTTTTTT. Translating it yields CASRGQGANEKLFF.

The rearrangement uses TRBV10-3 and TRBJ1-1, with 8 positions matching TRBD1. The CDR3 totals 15 residues. Germline trimming cut 5 bases from V and 5 bases from J; bases unmatched to any gene: 10. CDR1 and CDR2 (germline): ENHRY, SYGVKD. The CDR3 DNA reads TGTGCCATCAGTAACCTCGGACAGGGTGGGACTGAAGCTTTCTTT. This sequence encodes CAISNLGQGGTEAFF.

The genes are TRBV28 and TRBJ1-4; D may be TRBD1 (5 bases). This CDR3 contains 15 residues. Germline V gene lookup returns CDR1 MDHEN and CDR2 SYDVKM. The V and J ends lost 5 bases and 8 bases respectively, with 18 bases between them. CDR3 residues: CASSTLGGVGEKLFF. The DNA for the CDR3 is TGTGCCAGCAGTACCCTGGGGGGGGTCGGGGAAAAACTGTTTTTT.

The CDR3 here is CASSWLQGPEEKLFF. The CDR3 DNA reads TGCGCCAGCAGCTGGTTACAGGGTCCAGAAGAAAAACTGTTTTTT. The chain couples TRBV5-1 to TRBJ1-4, with a weak D call TRBD1 (6 bases). The V gene's germline CDR1 is SGHRS and CDR2 YFSETQ. V was shortened by 3 bases and J by 8 bases, with 17 bases between the two germline ends. There are 15 residues in the CDR3.

Only one count was recorded for this clone. The chain employs TRBV5-4 and TRBJ2-5; 11 bases align to TRBD1. The CDR3 has 14 residues. The V gene's germline CDR1 is SGHNT and CDR2 YYREEE (reference sequence). Trimming took 3 bases from V and 2 from J; bases not matched to a gene: 0. In DNA form, the CDR3 reads TGTGCCAGCAGCTGGGACAGGGGGCAAGAGACCCAGTACTTC. Translation gives CASSWDRGQETQYF.

The DNA for the CDR3 is TGTGCCAGTAGTAGACAGGGGCCTTCCCATCCCTACACCTTC. This gives the protein CASSRQGPSHPYTF. The J gene is TRBJ1-2, the V gene TRBV19; 8 nucleotides line up with TRBD1. The CDR3 loop spans 14 amino acids. The V segment lost 4 bases and the J segment 10 bases; nucleotides outside the gene matches: 11. CDR1 and CDR2 (germline): LNHDA, SQIVND (reference sequence).

This clone was picked up one time. This chain uses TRBV6-6 with TRBJ2-6; TRBD2 aligns across 12 bases. Germline-derived CDR1 and CDR2 are MNHNY and SVGAGI (reference sequence). J was trimmed by 0 bases and V by 5 bases; bases with no gene match: 2. The CDR3 loop spans 17 amino acids. DNA for the CDR3: TGTGCCAGCAGTCGACTAGCGGGGGCCTCTGGGGCCAACGTCCTGACTTTC. The encoded protein is CASSRLAGASGANVLTF.

This clone was seen more than once but under ten times. A junction end diverges from the germline sequence, so it may reflect a read error. V is TRBV7-7 and J is TRBJ2-3; 8 bases line up with TRBD1. Germline V gene lookup returns CDR1 SSHAT and CDR2 FNYEAQ (reference sequence). This CDR3 is 15 amino acids long. In nucleotides, the CDR3 is TGTGCTAGCAGCCCGGGACAGGCCCCCACAGATACGCAGTATTTT. Amino acids: CASSPGQAPTDTQYF.

Written as DNA, the CDR3 is TGTGCCAGCAGTGTCATTGGGATGGCGGGGGGGGCCTACGAGCAGTACTTC. Residues: CASSVIGMAGGAYEQYF. This chain joins TRBV6-1 and TRBJ2-7; 9 bases align to TRBD2. Trimming removed 4 bases from V and 2 bases from J; junction bases left unmatched: 12. In germline, CDR1 is MNHNS, CDR2 SASEGT. The CDR3 runs to 17 residues.

The rearrangement links TRBV19 to TRBJ2-5; D ambiguous. This CDR3 comprises 13 residues. The ends were cut back, 6 bases at V and 0 bases at J, with 8 bases in the middle. Germline assignment: CDR1 LNHDA and CDR2 SQIVND (reference sequence). DNA of the CDR3: TGTGCCAGTAGGCCCAGGCACCAAGAGACCCAGTACTTC. This sequence encodes CASRPRHQETQYF.

The J gene is TRBJ2-1, the V gene TRBV19; unclear D gene. CDR3 size: 15 residues. Germline values: CDR1 LNHDA, CDR2 SQIVND (reference sequence). The germline V and J ends were trimmed by 4 bases and 6 bases, with 16 bases remaining between them. The CDR3 DNA reads TGTGCCAGTAGTACCCCGATAGAGGCGGCCAATGAGCAGTTCTTC. Protein sequence: CASSTPIEAANEQFF. The complete variable domain, with remaining parts taken from reference TRBV19 and TRBJ2-1, reads DGGITQSPKYLFRKEGQNVTLSCEQNLNHDAMYWYRQDPGQGLRLIYYSQIVNDFQKGDIAEGYSVSREKKESFPLTVTSAQKNPTAFYLCASSTPIEAANEQFFGPGTRLTVL.